The sample holds many counts of the clone carrying this T cell receptor (beta chain). What it binds is unknown. The record originates from a study of early T cells in non-severe SARS-CoV-2 infection. In the study overall: The sequenced material was bulk RNA from unsorted whole blood, and its chains were unpaired.

The study, taken as a whole, reports: VDJdb matching favored anti-spike CD8 responses, missing private and CD4 specificities.

Germline V gene lookup returns CDR1 LGHDT and CDR2 YNNKEL (reference sequence). CDR3 length: 16 residues. V was shortened by 4 bases and J by 2 bases, with 17 bases between the two germline ends. TCRdb used MiXCR to reprocess the 5' RACE reads, holding one entry per CDR3 protein. Among tens of thousands of distinct CDR3 sequences listed, about an eighth were seen once. The sample comprised whole blood. The source is an adult who was a healthcare worker with PCR-confirmed SARS-CoV-2 infection or an uninfected control (not recorded which). The V and J genes are TRBV3-1 and TRBJ2-5; possible D gene TRBD1, 6 bases. The DNA of the CDR3 is TGTGCCAGCAGCCTTAAAACGGGGACAACTCAAGAGACCCAGTACTTC. The encoded protein is CASSLKTGTTQETQYF.